Given below is one T cell receptor beta chain in context. The CDR3 sequence is 13 residues long. CDR1 is SEHNR, CDR2 FQNEAQ, per germline (reference sequence). Between the trimmed V and J ends, which lost 6 bases and 15 bases, there was a span of 18 bases. TCR beta CDR3 region amplification was performed from RNA transcripts. First-round RT-PCR with HTBI primers amplified the TCR CDR3 region. TCRdb recomputed calls from the multiplex PCR reads with MiXCR, one row per CDR3 protein. The table includes tens of thousands of distinct CDR3 sequences, approximately 50% detected once. The entry originates in a study of T cells in Graves' hyperthyroidism and ophthalmopathy. The study left out patients who had uncontrolled infection, other autoimmune disease, pregnancy or lactation. PBMCs were collected from a roughly 9.7 ml volume of fresh peripheral blood.

The sequencing input was blood. This receptor was obtained from a woman between 55 and 75 years old with Graves' ophthalmopathy. The V and J genes are TRBV7-9 and TRBJ1-6, with no clear D. The CDR3 coding sequence is TGTGCCAGCAGTTCAAGGACTAGCGGGCTCCTCCACTTT. Its protein product is CASSSRTSGLLHF.